These 10 T cell receptor beta chains were sequenced from one sample in a study of blood T cell repertoires in COVID-19. Sequencing was performed with immunoSEQ multiplex PCR; in TCRdb, only in-frame clones are kept and a portion is missing. The sample has some 150,000 clones, roughly 88% seen once; the top ten hold approximately 8%. Material for sequencing was peripheral blood. Source of these receptors: a woman aged 60-70 years with COVID-19, enrolled during active disease.

The rearrangement links TRBV10-2 to TRBJ2-1, with 7 nucleotides matching TRBD1. This CDR3 has 14 amino acids. Per germline, CDR1 WSHSY and CDR2 SAAADI. V trimming: 9 bases; J trimming: 5 bases; junction bases outside the gene matches: 10. CDR3 loop: CASRWGTDNNEQFF. DNA of the CDR3: TGCGCCAGTCGGTGGGGGACAGATAACAATGAGCAGTTCTTC.

V and J are TRBV7-2 and TRBJ2-5; 8 positions agree with TRBD2. This CDR3 has 15 residues. J gave up 1 base and V 10 bases, and 11 bases lay outside the gene matches. The germline V gene has CDR1 SGHTA and CDR2 FQGNSA. CDR3 nucleotide sequence: TGTGCCACCCTTCGAAACAGCGGGGGCCAAGAGACCCAGTACTTC. It specifies CATLRNSGGQETQYF.

In its sample, this clone was seen a few times. The rearrangement joins TRBV7-9 to TRBJ1-6, with a tentative D call TRBD1 (6 bases). The CDR3 consists of 15 residues. V shed 1 base and J shed 7 bases, with 11 bases lying between them. The germline CDR1 and CDR2 sequences are SEHNR and FQNEAQ (reference sequence). DNA of the CDR3: TGTGCCAGCAGCTTAGAGGGGGGGACCAATTCACCCCTCCACTTT. It specifies CASSLEGGTNSPLHF.

The chain is built from TRBV5-1 and TRBJ2-5; TRBD2 is a possible D gene (5 bases). With 7 bases removed from V and 5 bases from J, the gap between germline ends came to 15 bases. CDR1 is SGHRS, CDR2 YFSETQ, per germline. The CDR3 has 13 amino acids. CDR3 sequence: CASLRAEGETQYF. CDR3 DNA sequence: TGCGCCAGCTTGAGGGCAGAAGGGGAGACCCAGTACTTC.

The CDR3 reads CASSTQGEGNQPQHF. The CDR3 DNA reads TGTGCCAGTAGTACCCAGGGGGAAGGCAATCAGCCCCAGCATTTT. V is TRBV19 and J is TRBJ1-5; the match to TRBD1 covers 7 bases. Germline values: CDR1 LNHDA, CDR2 SQIVND (reference sequence). Unmatched junction bases numbered 5, after V lost 4 bases and J lost 2 bases. The CDR3 is 15 residues long. The full variable domain, in which reference TRBV19 and TRBJ1-5 provide the parts outside the CDR3, is DGGITQSPKYLFRKEGQNVTLSCEQNLNHDAMYWYRQDPGQGLRLIYYSQIVNDFQKGDIAEGYSVSREKKESFPLTVTSAQKNPTAFYLCASSTQGEGNQPQHFGDGTRLSIL.

The rearrangement uses TRBV11-3 and TRBJ2-1; TRBD1 aligns across 9 bases. CDR1 and CDR2 from the germline V gene are SGHNT and YENEEA. The CDR3 is 15 amino acids. V shed 5 bases and J 3 bases; nucleotides not matched to a gene: 5. CDR3 region: CASSLGQGLYNEQFF. As DNA, the CDR3 is TGTGCCAGCAGCCTGGGACAGGGACTCTACAATGAGCAGTTCTTC.

The J gene is TRBJ1-1, the V gene TRBV10-1; no clear D. The CDR3 runs 13 residues. Trimming took off 4 bases at V and 0 bases at J, with 6 bases between the two ends. Germline values: CDR1 WNHNN, CDR2 SYGVQD (reference sequence). The CDR3 region is CASSAGLNTEAFF. The CDR3 coding sequence is TGCGCCAGCAGTGCGGGGTTGAACACTGAAGCTTTCTTT.

The rearrangement links TRBV4-2 to TRBJ1-2; D may be TRBD1 (5 bases). In germline, CDR1 is LGHNA, CDR2 YNFKEQ. The CDR3 extends over 15 amino acids. The V end lost 2 bases, the J end lost 4 bases, and 14 bases lay between the germline ends. This chain's CDR3 is CASSQIGGNGYGYTF. DNA for the CDR3: TGTGCCAGCAGCCAAATCGGGGGGAACGGCTATGGCTACACCTTC.

The chain combines TRBV19 with TRBJ2-1; no clear D gene. This CDR3 has 14 residues. With 8 bases removed from V and 3 bases from J, the gap between germline ends came to 14 bases. CDR1 LNHDA and CDR2 SQIVND come from the germline V gene (reference sequence). The CDR3: CASAGPTNYNEQFF. CDR3 nucleotides: TGTGCCAGTGCTGGTCCTACTAACTACAATGAGCAGTTCTTC.

The J gene is TRBJ1-2, the V gene TRBV20-1; a possible D gene is TRBD1 (6 bases). The ends were cut back, 3 bases at V and 2 bases at J, with 22 bases in the middle. Germline V gene sequence: CDR1 DFQATT, CDR2 SNEGSKA (reference sequence). This CDR3 region has 17 residues. Here the CDR3 DNA reads TGCAGTGCTAGTCGGTCTCCAGGGGAGGGGTTCAACTATGGCTACACCTTC. Translated: CSASRSPGEGFNYGYTF.